Below, 5 T cell receptor beta chains from the same sample are listed, as sequenced in a study of control samples from healthy donors and cancer patients. TCRdb keeps only in-frame clones here, not all; method: immunoSEQ multiplex PCR. The sample carries roughly 43,000 clones, more than 75% recorded once. The sample consisted of PBMCs. The receptor set was obtained from a woman aged 60-75 years with lung cancer.

This chain uses TRBV19 with TRBJ2-1; possibly TRBD2 for D (6 bases). Germline V gene lookup returns CDR1 LNHDA and CDR2 SQIVND (reference sequence). Trimming cost V 3 bases and J 5 bases, with 11 bases left between them. This CDR3 is built from 14 residues. CDR3 in amino acids: CASSMKRVNNEQFF. The CDR3 DNA reads TGTGCCAGTAGTATGAAGCGGGTAAACAATGAGCAGTTCTTC. The entire variable domain, with the rest obtained from reference TRBV19 and TRBJ2-1, is as follows: DGGITQSPKYLFRKEGQNVTLSCEQNLNHDAMYWYRQDPGQGLRLIYYSQIVNDFQKGDIAEGYSVSREKKESFPLTVTSAQKNPTAFYLCASSMKRVNNEQFFGPGTRLTVL.

The V call is TRBV9, the J call TRBJ2-3, with D unclear. Looked up from germline, CDR1 is SGDLS and CDR2 is YYNGEE. CDR3 length equals 15 residues. V was trimmed by 0 bases and J by 2 bases, leaving 10 bases between them. As DNA, the CDR3 is TGTGCCAGCAGCGTAGATGGTCCCCCCACAGATACGCAGTATTTT. This gives the protein CASSVDGPPTDTQYF.

The J gene is TRBJ2-3, the V gene TRBV13; D is perhaps TRBD1 or TRBD2 (5 bases each). CDR3 length: 13 residues. The germline V gene has CDR1 PRHDT and CDR2 FYEKMQ (reference sequence). Trimming removed 3 bases from V and 7 bases from J, with 11 bases in between. DNA for the CDR3: TGTGCCAGCAGCTTGGGACGCTCGAATACGCAGTATTTT. Its translation: CASSLGRSNTQYF. Drawing the rest from reference TRBV13 and TRBJ2-3, the complete variable domain is AAGVIQSPRHLIKEKRETATLKCYPIPRHDTVYWYQQGPGQDPQFLISFYEKMQSDKGSIPDRFSAQQFSDYHSELNMSSLELGDSALYFCASSLGRSNTQYFGPGTRLTVL.

This clone has only one observation. The chain links TRBV10-3 to TRBJ1-2, with unresolved D. V was cut by 0 bases and J by 6 bases, with 11 bases left in between. This CDR3 has 14 amino acids. Per the germline V gene, CDR1 is ENHRY and CDR2 is SYGVKD. The DNA for the CDR3 is TGTGCCATCAGTGAGTCTAGGGAAGGGAATGGCTACACCTTC. Encoded protein: CAISESREGNGYTF.

This chain links TRBV11-1 with TRBJ2-3; D call uncertain. Germline values: CDR1 SGHAT, CDR2 FQDESV (reference sequence). This CDR3 has 13 residues. The V end was cut by 0 bases, the J end by 9 bases, with 10 bases between. For the CDR3, the DNA is TGTGCCAGCAGCTTAGCTGGGCCCCGCACGCAGTATTTT. Amino acids: CASSLAGPRTQYF.